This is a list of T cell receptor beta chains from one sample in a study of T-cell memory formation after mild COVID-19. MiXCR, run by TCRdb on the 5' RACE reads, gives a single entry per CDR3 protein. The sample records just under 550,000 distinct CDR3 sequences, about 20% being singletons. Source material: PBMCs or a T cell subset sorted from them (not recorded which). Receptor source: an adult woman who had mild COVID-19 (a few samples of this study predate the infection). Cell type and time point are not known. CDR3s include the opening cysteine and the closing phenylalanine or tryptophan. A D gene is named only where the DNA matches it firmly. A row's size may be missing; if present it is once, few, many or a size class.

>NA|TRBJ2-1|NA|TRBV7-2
CASSLRNYNEQFF
TGTGCCAGCAGCTTAAGGAACTACAATGAGCAGTTCTTC
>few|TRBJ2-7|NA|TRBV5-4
CASGVGALSYEQYF
TGTGCCAGCGGAGTGGGAGCCCTCTCCTACGAGCAGTACTTC
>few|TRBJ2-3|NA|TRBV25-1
CASSEAGWDTQYF
TGTGCCAGCAGTGAGGCGGGGTGGGATACGCAGTATTTT
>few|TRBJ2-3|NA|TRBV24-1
CATTRDATDTQYF
TGTGCCACCACCCGGGACGCCACAGATACGCAGTATTTT
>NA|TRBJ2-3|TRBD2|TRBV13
CASSLPGLAASTDTQYF
TGTGCCAGCAGCTTACCGGGACTAGCGGCTTCCACAGATACGCAGTATTTT
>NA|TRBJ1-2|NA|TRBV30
CAWSPGPYGYTF
TGTGCCTGGAGCCCTGGACCTTATGGCTACACCTTC
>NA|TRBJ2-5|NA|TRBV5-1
CASSFPEETQYF
TGCGCCAGCAGCTTTCCAGAAGAGACCCAGTACTTC
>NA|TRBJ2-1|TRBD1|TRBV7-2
CASSPQGQGNNEQFF
TGTGCCAGCAGCCCACAGGGACAGGGTAACAATGAGCAGTTCTTC
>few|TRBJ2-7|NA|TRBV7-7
CASSTGAQYEQYF
TGTGCTAGCAGCACCGGGGCCCAATACGAGCAGTACTTC
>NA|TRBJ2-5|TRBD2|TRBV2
CASPRGEGQETQYF
TGTGCTAGCCCTCGCGGGGAGGGCCAAGAGACCCAGTACTTC
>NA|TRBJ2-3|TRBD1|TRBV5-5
CASSTRQGLADTQYF
TGTGCCAGCAGCACCAGACAGGGTCTGGCAGATACGCAGTATTTT
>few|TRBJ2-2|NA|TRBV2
CASKAEPNTGELFF
TGTGCCAGCAAGGCAGAACCGAACACCGGGGAGCTGTTTTTT
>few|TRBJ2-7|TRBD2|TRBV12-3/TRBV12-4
CASRASGGAYEQYF
TGTGCCAGCAGAGCTAGCGGGGGGGCGTACGAGCAGTACTTC
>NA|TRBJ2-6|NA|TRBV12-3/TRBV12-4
CASSPGAGIGANVLTF
TGTGCCAGCAGTCCAGGGGCAGGGATCGGGGCCAACGTCCTGACTTTC
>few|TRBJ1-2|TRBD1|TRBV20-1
CARGTEGLGYTF
TGCGCCCGGGGGACAGAAGGTCTTGGCTACACCTTC
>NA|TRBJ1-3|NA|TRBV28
CASRRGWSGNTIYF
TGTGCCAGCAGAAGGGGTTGGTCTGGAAACACCATATATTTT
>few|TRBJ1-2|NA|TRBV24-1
CATSDDTRGRGYTF
TGTGCCACCAGTGATGATACAAGGGGCCGTGGCTACACCTTC
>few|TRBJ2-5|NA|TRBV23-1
CASSPPDQETQYF
TGCGCCAGCAGTCCTCCGGACCAAGAGACCCAGTACTTC
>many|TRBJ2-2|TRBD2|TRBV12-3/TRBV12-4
CASSLSSGDGELFF
TGTGCCAGCAGTTTATCGAGCGGGGACGGGGAGCTGTTTTTT
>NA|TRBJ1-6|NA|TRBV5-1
CASSLGHGGSPLHF
TGCGCCAGCAGCTTGGGGCACGGCGGTTCACCCCTCCACTTT
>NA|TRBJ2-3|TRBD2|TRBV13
CASSSSGGPRDTQYF
TGTGCCAGCAGCTCCTCGGGAGGGCCCCGGGATACGCAGTATTTT